The rows below give T cell receptor beta chains drawn from one sample of a study of shared clonotypes between healthy human individuals. Measured with immunoSEQ multiplex PCR; TCRdb has only the in-frame clones, and not every one. The repertoire holds some 2,100,000 clones, with just over 90% as singletons. Sequencing was performed on naive CD8+ T cells from PBMCs. The receptors here all came from a man younger than 35 in good health. Some clones in this sample may be carry-over from other donors' samples. Each CDR3 is given with its conserved first and last residue. A D gene is named only where the DNA matches it firmly. Part of the rows lack a size; the others show once, few, many or a class for expanded clones.

TRBJ1-1	TRBV27	-	-	CASSLDGMAEAFF	TGTGCCAGCAGTTTAGACGGAATGGCTGAAGCTTTCTTT
TRBJ1-2	TRBV10-3	-	-	CATYGTGYGYTF	TGTGCCACCTACGGGACTGGCTATGGCTACACCTTC
TRBJ2-3	TRBV2	-	-	CANDTLGTDTQYF	TGTGCCAACGACACCCTGGGGACAGATACGCAGTATTTT
TRBJ1-1	TRBV15	-	-	CATSTRQTNTEAFF	TGTGCCACCAGCACCCGACAGACAAACACTGAAGCTTTCTTT
TRBJ1-2	TRBV30	-	-	CAWSVRQEANYGYTF	TGTGCCTGGAGTGTACGTCAGGAAGCTAACTATGGCTACACCTTC
TRBJ2-2	TRBV28	TRBD2	-	CASSAPKRETTGELFF	TGTGCCAGCAGTGCCCCCAAGCGGGAGACGACCGGGGAGCTGTTTTTT
TRBJ2-5	TRBV7-3	TRBD2	-	CASSDSGRASETQYF	TGTGCCAGCAGCGATAGCGGGAGGGCCAGCGAGACCCAGTACTTC
TRBJ2-7	TRBV27	TRBD2	-	CASRPRLAGGSYEQYF	TGTGCCAGCAGGCCTCGACTAGCGGGAGGGTCCTACGAGCAGTACTTC
TRBJ1-3	TRBV7-8	-	-	CASSKDRLAGNTIYF	TGTGCCAGCAGCAAAGACAGGTTGGCTGGAAACACCATATATTTT
TRBJ2-7	TRBV28	TRBD2	-	CASSPGLAVYEQYF	TGTGCCAGCAGTCCGGGACTAGCGGTTTACGAGCAGTACTTC
TRBJ1-2	TRBV28	-	-	CATLIGEGTYGYTF	TGTGCCACCCTTATAGGGGAAGGGACCTATGGCTACACCTTC
TRBJ1-2	TRBV28	-	-	CASSLIQENYGYTF	TGTGCCAGCAGTTTAATTCAGGAGAACTATGGCTACACCTTC
TRBJ1-1	TRBV7-9	-	-	CASSAVLNTEAFF	TGTGCCAGCAGCGCCGTCCTGAACACTGAAGCTTTCTTT
TRBJ2-1	TRBV7-9	-	-	CASSLFSYEQFF	TGTGCCAGCAGCTTATTCTCCTATGAGCAGTTCTTC
TRBJ2-7	TRBV6-5	TRBD1	-	CASSYSRTGGPYEQYF	TGTGCCAGCAGTTACTCAAGGACAGGGGGCCCCTACGAGCAGTACTTC
TRBJ1-5	TRBV19	TRBD1	-	CASSIDRGDQPQHF	TGTGCCAGTAGTATCGACAGGGGTGACCAGCCCCAGCATTTT
TRBJ1-1	TRBV19	TRBD1	-	CASTIRGENTEAFF	TGTGCCAGTACTATCAGGGGGGAGAACACTGAAGCTTTCTTT
TRBJ1-1	TRBV6-5	-	-	CASSSGRDAEAFF	TGTGCCAGCAGTTCAGGTCGGGACGCTGAAGCTTTCTTT
TRBJ2-5	TRBV28	TRBD1	-	CASSFPLDRSLQETQYF	TGTGCCAGCAGTTTTCCCTTGGACAGGAGCCTACAAGAGACCCAGTACTTC
TRBJ1-6	TRBV9	TRBD1	-	CASSVDRDRPNSPLHF	TGTGCCAGCAGCGTAGATAGGGACAGACCAAATTCACCCCTCCACTTT
TRBJ2-7	TRBV29-1	-	-	CSVVIYEQYF	TGCAGCGTTGTTATATACGAGCAGTACTTC
TRBJ2-7	TRBV7-9	TRBD1	-	CASSTGQESLYEQYF	TGTGCCAGCAGCACTGGACAGGAGAGCCTCTACGAGCAGTACTTC
TRBJ2-7	TRBV27	TRBD2	-	CASSLIGTSGTHYEQYF	TGTGCCAGCAGTTTAATTGGGACTAGCGGGACCCACTACGAGCAGTACTTC
TRBJ2-1	TRBV29-1	TRBD2	-	CSATERGAYNEQFF	TGCAGCGCCACAGAGCGGGGGGCCTACAATGAGCAGTTCTTC
TRBJ2-7	TRBV6-6	-	-	CASSYSPEYEQYF	TGTGCCAGCAGTTACTCGCCTGAATACGAGCAGTACTTC
TRBJ1-4	TRBV6-5	-	once	CASSADSSGEKLFF	TGTGCCAGCAGTGCCGATTCTTCTGGTGAAAAACTGTTTTTT
TRBJ1-5	TRBV21-1	-	-	CASSKDGREYSNQPQHF	TGTGCCAGCAGCAAAGATGGCAGGGAATATAGCAATCAGCCCCAGCATTTT
TRBJ2-7	TRBV7-2	-	once	CASSEVAGQYEQYF	TGTGCCAGCAGCGAAGTGGCAGGGCAGTACGAGCAGTACTTC
TRBJ2-7	TRBV27	-	-	CASSSTGEWSYEQYF	TGTGCCAGCAGTTCTACGGGAGAATGGTCCTACGAGCAGTACTTC
TRBJ2-5	TRBV27	-	-	CASRLAGGTQYF	TGTGCCAGCAGACTAGCCGGGGGGACCCAGTACTTC
TRBJ1-5	TRBV10-2	-	-	CASSETDRNQPQHF	TGCGCCAGCAGTGAGACCGACAGAAATCAGCCCCAGCATTTT
TRBJ2-3	TRBV27	TRBD2	-	CASSLLSVGGISTDTQYF	TGTGCCAGCAGTTTATTGTCTGTGGGAGGGATCTCGACAGATACGCAGTATTTT
TRBJ2-4	TRBV5-6	-	-	CASSGGTAAEYF	TGTGCCAGCAGCGGGGGGACGGCGGCGGAGTACTTC
TRBJ1-2	TRBV6-5	-	-	CASSHQGFLYGYTF	TGTGCCAGCAGTCACCAGGGGTTCCTCTATGGCTACACCTTC
TRBJ2-7	TRBV28	-	-	CASSFRDLQAGEQYF	TGTGCCAGCAGTTTTAGGGATTTGCAGGCGGGCGAGCAGTACTTC
TRBJ2-2	TRBV7-3	-	-	CASSLILGAGELFF	TGTGCCAGCAGCTTAATACTCGGGGCCGGGGAGCTGTTTTTT
TRBJ2-3	TRBV10-1	TRBD2	-	CASSDPSGGGADTQYF	TGCGCCAGCAGTGACCCTAGCGGGGGCGGAGCAGATACGCAGTATTTT
TRBJ2-5	TRBV9	-	many	CASSPQGVRETQYF	TGTGCCAGCAGCCCCCAGGGAGTTAGGGAGACCCAGTACTTC
TRBJ2-7	TRBV18	-	once	CASSRDPYEQYF	TGTGCCAGCTCACGGGACCCCTACGAGCAGTACTTC
TRBJ2-5	TRBV6-5	-	-	CASSYSWTEGAQYF	TGTGCCAGCAGTTACTCCTGGACGGAAGGGGCCCAGTACTTC
TRBJ2-3	TRBV6-5	TRBD2	-	CASSYSTSGITDTQYF	TGTGCCAGCAGTTACTCGACTAGCGGGATTACAGATACGCAGTATTTT
TRBJ2-7	TRBV5-1	-	-	CASSFYPTTVLSYEQYF	TGCGCCAGCAGCTTCTACCCTACGACGGTCCTCTCCTACGAGCAGTACTTC
TRBJ1-5	TRBV27	TRBD1	-	CASSFLGQANNQPQHF	TGTGCCAGCAGTTTCCTCGGACAGGCGAACAATCAGCCCCAGCATTTT
TRBJ2-7	TRBV19	-	-	CASSAGQGGYEQYF	TGTGCCAGTAGTGCAGGACAGGGAGGGTACGAGCAGTACTTC
TRBJ1-1	TRBV27	TRBD1	-	CASSLLVSPGGKGAFF	TGTGCCAGCAGTTTATTAGTCTCCCCAGGGGGGAAAGGAGCTTTCTTT
TRBJ2-3	TRBV28	TRBD2	-	CASSSKLLLAGGPIDTQYF	TGTGCCAGCAGTTCGAAACTCCTATTAGCGGGAGGGCCGATAGATACGCAGTATTTT
TRBJ2-7	TRBV6-5	TRBD1	-	CASSYSGQGYEQYF	TGTGCCAGCAGTTATTCGGGACAGGGCTACGAGCAGTACTTC
TRBJ2-1	TRBV7-9	-	-	CASSLHSLDNEQFF	TGTGCCAGCAGCTTACATAGTTTGGACAATGAGCAGTTCTTC
TRBJ2-7	TRBV9	TRBD2	-	CASSVGSSGSYEQYF	TGTGCCAGCAGCGTAGGGTCTAGCGGGAGCTACGAGCAGTACTTC
TRBJ1-2	TRBV19	-	-	CATEGNTGTVLKGYTF	TGTGCCACCGAGGGGAATACTGGGACCGTCCTTAAGGGCTACACCTTC
TRBJ2-7	TRBV4-3	-	-	CASSQDGPSGPGSYEQYF	TGCGCCAGCAGCCAAGATGGCCCCTCGGGACCAGGCTCCTACGAGCAGTACTTC
TRBJ1-2	TRBV19	-	-	CASSILGFGYGYTF	TGTGCCAGTAGTATTCTTGGATTTGGCTATGGCTACACCTTC
TRBJ2-1	TRBV7-9	-	-	CASSLDRQEQFF	TGTGCCAGCAGTCTCGATAGACAGGAGCAGTTCTTC